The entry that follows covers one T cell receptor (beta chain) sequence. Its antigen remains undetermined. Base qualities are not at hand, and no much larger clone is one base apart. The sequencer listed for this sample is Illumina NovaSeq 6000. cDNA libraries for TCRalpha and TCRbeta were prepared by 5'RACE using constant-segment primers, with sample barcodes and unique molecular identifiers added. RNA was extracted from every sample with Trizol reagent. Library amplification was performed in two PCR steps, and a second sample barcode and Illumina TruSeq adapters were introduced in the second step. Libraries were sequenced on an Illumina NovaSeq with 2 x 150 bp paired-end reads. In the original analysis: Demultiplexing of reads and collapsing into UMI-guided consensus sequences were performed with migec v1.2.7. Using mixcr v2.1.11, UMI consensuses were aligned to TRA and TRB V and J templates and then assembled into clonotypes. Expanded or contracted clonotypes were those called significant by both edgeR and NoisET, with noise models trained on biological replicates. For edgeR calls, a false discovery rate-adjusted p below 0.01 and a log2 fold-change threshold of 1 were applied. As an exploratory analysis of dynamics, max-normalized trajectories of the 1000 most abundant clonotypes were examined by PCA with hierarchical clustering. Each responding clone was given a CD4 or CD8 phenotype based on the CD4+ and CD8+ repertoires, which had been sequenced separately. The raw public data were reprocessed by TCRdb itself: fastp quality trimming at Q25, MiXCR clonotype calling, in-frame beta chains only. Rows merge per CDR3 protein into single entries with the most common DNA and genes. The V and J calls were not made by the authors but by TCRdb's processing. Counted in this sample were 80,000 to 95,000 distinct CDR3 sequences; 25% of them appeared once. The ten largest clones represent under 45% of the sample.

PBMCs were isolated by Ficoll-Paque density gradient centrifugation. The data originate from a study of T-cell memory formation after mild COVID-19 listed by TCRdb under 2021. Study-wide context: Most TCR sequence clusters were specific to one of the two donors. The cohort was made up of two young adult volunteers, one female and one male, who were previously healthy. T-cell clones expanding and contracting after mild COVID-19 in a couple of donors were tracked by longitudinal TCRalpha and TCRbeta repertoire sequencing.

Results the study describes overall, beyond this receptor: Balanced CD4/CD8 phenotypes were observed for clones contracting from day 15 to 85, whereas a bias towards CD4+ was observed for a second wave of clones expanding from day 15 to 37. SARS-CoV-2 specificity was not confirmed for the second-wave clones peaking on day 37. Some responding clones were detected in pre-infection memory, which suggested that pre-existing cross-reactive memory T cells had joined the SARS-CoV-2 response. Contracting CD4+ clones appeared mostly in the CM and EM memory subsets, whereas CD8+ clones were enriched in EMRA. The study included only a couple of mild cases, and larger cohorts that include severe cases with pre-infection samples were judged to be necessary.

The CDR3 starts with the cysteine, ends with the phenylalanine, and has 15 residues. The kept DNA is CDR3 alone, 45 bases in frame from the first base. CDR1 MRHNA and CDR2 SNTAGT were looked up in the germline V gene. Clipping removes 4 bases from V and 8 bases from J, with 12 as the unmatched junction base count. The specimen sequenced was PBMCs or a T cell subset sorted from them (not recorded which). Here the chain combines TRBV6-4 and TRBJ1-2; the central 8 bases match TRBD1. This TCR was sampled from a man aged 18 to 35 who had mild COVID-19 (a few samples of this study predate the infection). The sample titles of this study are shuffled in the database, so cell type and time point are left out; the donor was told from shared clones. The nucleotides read TGTGCCAGCAGTGGGGGAGGACAGGGAAAGGAAGGCTACACCTTC. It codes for CASSGGGQGKEGYTF.